These 16 T cell receptor beta chains originate from one sample sequenced in a study of tissue T cells after allogeneic stem cell transplantation. Measured with immunoSEQ multiplex PCR; TCRdb has only the in-frame clones, and not every one. The top ten clones hold about 69% of a sample with about 540 clones, 50% to 60% of them seen once. The specimen comprised lymph node tissue, sampled at autopsy. These receptors all come from a female patient aged 40-75 years with steroid-refractory graft-versus-host disease after an allogeneic stem cell transplant. Some T cells may be transferred from the graft donor.

The chain employs TRBV7-2 and TRBJ2-7; TRBD2 matches 13 bases. This CDR3 contains 14 residues. Germline V gene data show CDR1 as SGHTA and CDR2 as FQGNSA. The V gene end was trimmed by 2 bases and the J gene end by 7 bases; junction bases not matched to a gene: 2. As DNA, the CDR3 is TGTGCCAGCAGCTTACCGGGACTAGCGGGGGAGCAGTACTTC. Amino acid sequence: CASSLPGLAGEQYF.

J is TRBJ2-1 and V is TRBV4-3; the match to TRBD1 covers 8 bases. V was clipped by 0 bases and J by 7 bases; unmatched bases: 5. Per the germline V gene, CDR1 is LGHNA and CDR2 is YSLEER. The CDR3 covers 15 residues. This CDR3 is CASSQDKGQGNEQFF. The CDR3 nucleotides read TGCGCCAGCAGCCAAGATAAAGGACAGGGAAATGAGCAGTTCTTC.

V gene TRBV14 combines with J gene TRBJ2-3, with D possibly being TRBD2 (6 bases). The CDR3 length is 19 residues. V was trimmed by 4 bases and J by 0 bases, leaving 23 bases between them. Germline CDR1 SGHDN, CDR2 FVKESK. The CDR3 DNA reads as TGTGCCAGCAGCCCATCGGGACTTTCCTTCTATTATAGCACAGATACGCAGTATTTT. Translation gives CASSPSGLSFYYSTDTQYF.

The J gene is TRBJ2-2, the V gene TRBV5-1; TRBD2 matches at 12 bases. The germline gives CDR1 SGHRS, CDR2 YFSETQ. CDR3 length: 17 amino acids. The ends lost 7 bases at V and 11 bases at J; junction bases unmatched: 18. Here the CDR3 reads CASHGTGLAGVTEELFF. The CDR3 DNA reads TGCGCCAGCCACGGAACGGGACTAGCGGGCGTGACCGAAGAGCTGTTTTTT.

The table lists this clone with a few counts. This rearrangement joins TRBV24-1 to TRBJ2-7, with TRBD2 matching over 13 bases. CDR1 and CDR2 from the germline V gene are KGHDR and SFDVKD. With V trimmed by 1 base and J by 5 bases, 4 bases remained unmatched. This CDR3 is 16 amino acids long. DNA of the CDR3: TGTGCCACCAGTGATTTAACTAGCGGGGGGGAAGACGAGCAGTACTTC. It yields the protein CATSDLTSGGEDEQYF.

The gene calls are TRBV19 and TRBJ1-4; 7 nucleotides align to TRBD1. Germline V gene data show CDR1 as LNHDA and CDR2 as SQIVND (reference sequence). This CDR3 has 15 amino acids. J was trimmed by 2 bases and V by 4 bases; bases with no gene match: 4. CDR3 protein: CASSTQGLTNEKLFF. CDR3 sequence (DNA): TGTGCCAGTAGTACACAGGGGCTTACTAATGAAAAACTGTTTTTT.

The chain couples TRBV6-5 to TRBJ2-3; D possibly corresponds to TRBD1 (5 bases). This CDR3 comprises 14 residues. The V and J ends lost 7 bases and 8 bases respectively, with 19 bases between them. Germline lookup yields CDR1 MNHEY and CDR2 SVGAGI. In nucleotides, the CDR3 is TGTGCCAGCACAGGACAAGGCCGAGGTGGTACGCAGTATTTT. Residues: CASTGQGRGGTQYF.

V usage is TRBV6-5 and J usage is TRBJ1-2, with 8 bases aligning to TRBD1. Germline V gene data show CDR1 as MNHEY and CDR2 as SVGAGI. This CDR3 has 14 amino acids. V shed 6 bases and J 5 bases; nucleotides not matched to a gene: 8. CDR3 coding DNA: TGTGCCAGCAGGTCTAGGACAGGGAAGTATGGCTACACCTTC. Translating gives CASRSRTGKYGYTF.

This chain connects TRBV12-3 or TRBV12-4 to TRBJ2-1; D may be TRBD2 (6 bases). This CDR3 region has 13 residues. Trimming took off 1 base at V and 8 bases at J, with 9 bases between the two ends. The CDR3 DNA sequence: TGTGCCAGCAGTTTAGTCGGAGGGGATGAGCAGTTCTTC. Its protein is CASSLVGGDEQFF.

V and J are TRBV5-1 and TRBJ2-1; the D is unclear. Trimming removed 4 bases at V and 4 bases at J, with 9 bases between. The germline CDR1 and CDR2 sequences are SGHRS and YFSETQ. This CDR3 has 13 amino acids. The CDR3 is CASSKAWYNEQFF. The CDR3 nucleotides read TGCGCCAGCAGCAAAGCTTGGTACAATGAGCAGTTCTTC.

This chain connects TRBV3-1 (or the pseudogene TRBV3-2) to TRBJ2-7, with TRBD1 identical over 7 bases. J was trimmed by 9 bases and V by 3 bases; bases with no gene match: 5. The CDR3 contains 12 residues. Germline CDR1 LGHDT, CDR2 YNNKEL (reference sequence). CDR3 DNA: TGTGCCAGCAGCCATGTCCGGGACAGGCAGTACTTC. Translation gives CASSHVRDRQYF.

This chain links TRBV9 with TRBJ1-3; D not certain. Trimming pared 3 bases from V and 0 bases from J, leaving 16 bases between. Per the germline V gene, CDR1 is SGDLS and CDR2 is YYNGEE. CDR3 length: 17 amino acids. DNA of the CDR3: TGTGCCAGCAGCGGCCGGGCAGGCCGGTACTCTGGAAACACCATATATTTT. It specifies CASSGRAGRYSGNTIYF. The variable domain in full, with the rest retrieved from reference TRBV9 and TRBJ1-3, is DSGVTQTPKHLITATGQRVTLRCSPRSGDLSVYWYQQSLDQGLQFLIQYYNGEERAKGNILERFSAQQFPDLHSELNLSSLELGDSALYFCASSGRAGRYSGNTIYFGEGSWLTVV.

The chain carries TRBV28 and TRBJ2-3; 7 nucleotides align to TRBD2. This CDR3 has 13 amino acids. The germline V gene has CDR1 MDHEN and CDR2 SYDVKM. The V segment lost 2 bases and the J segment 9 bases; nucleotides outside the gene matches: 5. The CDR3 spells CASSLQGAGTQYF. DNA for the CDR3: TGTGCCAGCAGTTTACAGGGAGCGGGAACGCAGTATTTT.

This clone showed up just a few times. The V call is TRBV6-6, the J call TRBJ1-1; 10 bases are a match to TRBD1. With V trimmed by 6 bases and J by 0 bases, 7 bases remained unmatched. CDR3 size: 16 residues. CDR1 and CDR2 from the germline V gene are MNHNY and SVGAGI (reference sequence). CDR3 DNA: TGTGCCAGCAGCCGGGACAGGGGTCTTCTGAACACTGAAGCTTTCTTT. Translated, it gives CASSRDRGLLNTEAFF.

In this sample, this clone is large. This chain joins TRBV5-4 and TRBJ2-3, with 7 nucleotides matching TRBD1. This CDR3 has 14 residues. Germline CDR1 and CDR2: SGHNT and YYREEE (reference sequence). J gave up 4 bases and V 0 bases, and 2 bases lay outside the gene matches. CDR3 in DNA: TGTGCCAGCAGCTTGGCCGGGACAGCAGATACGCAGTATTTT. Protein: CASSLAGTADTQYF. The full variable domain, in which reference TRBV5-4 and TRBJ2-3 provide the parts outside the CDR3, is ETGVTQSPTHLIKTRGQQVTLRCSSQSGHNTVSWYQQALGQGPQFIFQYYREEENGRGNFPPRFSGLQFPNYSSELNVNALELDDSALYLCASSLAGTADTQYFGPGTRLTVL.

The chain employs TRBV19 and TRBJ1-1; no clear D gene. The CDR3 is 14 residues long. V dropped 4 bases and J dropped 0 bases, with 9 bases sitting between them. Germline V gives CDR1 LNHDA, CDR2 SQIVND (reference sequence). CDR3 sequence reads: CASSKVVMNTEAFF. For the CDR3, the DNA is TGTGCCAGTAGTAAAGTGGTGATGAACACTGAAGCTTTCTTT.